The TCR beta chain under discussion was sequenced for a study of T-cell memory formation after mild COVID-19. General study points: Contracting clones localized mainly to CM and EM when CD4+ and mainly to EMRA when CD8+. In pre-infection memory, a portion of responding clones appeared, which suggested that cross-reactive memory joined. CD4+ bias marked clones expanding day 15 to 37, unlike balanced contracting clones.

This CDR3 has 16 residues. V lost 3 bases, J lost 2 bases, and 8 bases stayed unmatched. The V gene's germline CDR1 is MDHEN and CDR2 SYDVKM. MiXCR, applied by TCRdb to the 5' RACE reads, yields one record per CDR3 protein. Altogether about 350,000 distinct CDR3 sequences are present, approximately 15% being singletons, with the ten largest covering approximately 21%. To note about this clonotype: Its antigen remains unidentified.

The chain uses TRBV28 and TRBJ2-3, with 7 bases fitting TRBD1. The receptor's source is a man younger than 30 who had mild COVID-19 (a few samples of this study predate the infection). Cell type and time point are not known. Sequencing input: PBMCs or a T cell subset sorted from them (not recorded which). CDR3 in DNA: TGTGCCAGCAGTTTCACCTGGGACAGAATCACAGATACGCAGTATTTT. Its translation is CASSFTWDRITDTQYF.